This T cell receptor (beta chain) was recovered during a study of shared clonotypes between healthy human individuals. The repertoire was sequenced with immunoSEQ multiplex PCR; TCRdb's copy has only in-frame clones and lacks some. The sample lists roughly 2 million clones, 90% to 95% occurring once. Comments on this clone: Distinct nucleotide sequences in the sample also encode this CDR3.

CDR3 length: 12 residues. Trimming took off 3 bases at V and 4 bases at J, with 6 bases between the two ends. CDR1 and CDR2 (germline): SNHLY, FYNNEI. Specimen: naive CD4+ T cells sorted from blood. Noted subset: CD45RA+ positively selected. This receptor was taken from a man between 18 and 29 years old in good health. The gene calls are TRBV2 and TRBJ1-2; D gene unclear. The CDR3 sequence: CASSEAGYGYTF. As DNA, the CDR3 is TGTGCCAGCAGTGAGGCTGGCTATGGCTACACCTTC.